These T cell receptor beta chains were read from a single sample in a study of cytomegalovirus exposure and HLA in healthy donors. The data were produced by immunoSEQ multiplex PCR, yet TCRdb's version contains in-frame clones alone and is incomplete. This sample yields roughly 60,000 clones, of which 85% to 95% are seen a single time; 2% to 2.5% belongs to the top ten. The sample consisted of PBMCs. These receptors originate from a man younger than 35 in good health and CMV-seronegative. CDR3s include the opening cysteine and the closing phenylalanine or tryptophan. A D gene is named only where the DNA matches it firmly. Clone size appears in some rows only: once, few, many, or a class for an expanded clone.

v_gene	d_gene	abundance	j_gene	CDR3aa	CDR3nt
TRBV28	TRBD1	-	TRBJ1-1	CASSLGTAGAFF	TGTGCCAGCAGTTTAGGGACAGCGGGAGCTTTCTTT
TRBV6-5	TRBD1	-	TRBJ1-5	CASSRTGDQPQHF	TGTGCCAGCAGTCGGACAGGGGATCAGCCCCAGCATTTT
TRBV19	-	-	TRBJ2-1	CASSSSLSYNEQFF	TGTGCCAGTAGTTCTAGCCTGTCCTACAATGAGCAGTTCTTC
TRBV28	-	-	TRBJ1-2	CASSPNRQANYGYTF	TGTGCCAGCAGTCCCAACAGGCAGGCTAACTATGGCTACACCTTC
TRBV7-9	-	-	TRBJ1-2	CASSLAAAGGYGYTF	TGTGCCAGCAGCTTAGCCGCGGCGGGGGGCTATGGCTACACCTTC
TRBV7-2	TRBD1	-	TRBJ2-3	CASSSPQGRTDTQYF	TGTGCCAGCAGCTCCCCACAGGGGCGCACAGATACGCAGTATTTT
TRBV7-8	TRBD1	-	TRBJ1-2	CASSWDSNYGYTF	TGTGCCAGCAGCTGGGACAGCAACTATGGCTACACCTTC
TRBV9	-	-	TRBJ2-1	CASSVEAGSDNEQFF	TGTGCCAGCAGCGTAGAGGCGGGGTCCGACAATGAGCAGTTCTTC
TRBV10-3	-	-	TRBJ2-7	CAISGPGRGIPLNDEQYF	TGTGCCATCAGCGGCCCCGGTCGGGGAATTCCCCTAAACGACGAGCAGTACTTC
TRBV7-8	-	-	TRBJ1-1	CASSLGRSGNTEAFF	TGTGCCAGCAGCTTAGGCAGGTCCGGGAACACTGAAGCTTTCTTT
TRBV7-2	TRBD2	-	TRBJ2-1	CASSTTSGDEQFF	TGTGCCAGCAGCACGACTAGCGGGGATGAGCAGTTCTTC
TRBV28	TRBD1	-	TRBJ2-2	CASSLWRDRGGSIGTGELFF	TGTGCCAGCAGTTTATGGAGGGACAGGGGAGGGAGTATTGGCACCGGGGAGCTGTTTTTT
TRBV25-1	TRBD1	-	TRBJ1-2	CASSRGQGYGYTF	TGTGCCAGCAGTAGGGGACAGGGCTATGGCTACACCTTC
TRBV11-2	-	-	TRBJ2-7	CASSLDRASEQYF	TGTGCCAGCAGCTTAGACAGGGCCTCCGAGCAGTACTTC
TRBV5-4	TRBD1	-	TRBJ2-1	CASSFGSPGTGNNEQFF	TGTGCCAGCAGCTTTGGGTCGCCTGGGACAGGCAACAATGAGCAGTTCTTC
TRBV4-2	-	-	TRBJ2-3	CASSQDTPGSATDTQYF	TGTGCCAGCAGCCAAGATACCCCCGGGAGTGCCACAGATACGCAGTATTTT
TRBV29-1	-	-	TRBJ2-2	CSVEVPWTENTGELFF	TGCAGCGTTGAGGTCCCCTGGACAGAGAACACCGGGGAGCTGTTTTTT
TRBV13	-	-	TRBJ2-1	CASSSGLHEQFF	TGTGCCAGCAGCTCCGGACTGCATGAGCAGTTCTTC
TRBV2	TRBD1	-	TRBJ1-1	CASSGGTATEAFF	TGTGCCAGCAGTGGCGGGACAGCCACTGAAGCTTTCTTT
TRBV4-1	TRBD2	-	TRBJ2-3	CASSQGPGLAGGAMRTDTQYF	TGCGCCAGCAGCCAGGGGCCGGGGCTAGCGGGAGGGGCAATGCGCACAGATACGCAGTATTTT
TRBV27	-	-	TRBJ2-2	CASSFAGVTGELFF	TGTGCCAGCAGTTTTGCCGGTGTTACCGGGGAGCTGTTTTTT
TRBV5-1	TRBD2	-	TRBJ2-7	CASSLGTSGEEQYF	TGCGCCAGCAGTCTCGGGACTAGCGGGGAAGAGCAGTACTTC
TRBV27	-	-	TRBJ1-1	CASIAKWDMNTEAFF	TGTGCCAGCATCGCTAAGTGGGACATGAACACTGAAGCTTTCTTT
TRBV11-2	-	-	TRBJ2-7	CASSQLMGPVGPSSYEQYF	TGTGCCAGCAGCCAGTTAATGGGTCCGGTGGGGCCCAGCTCCTACGAGCAGTACTTC
TRBV5-5	TRBD2	-	TRBJ2-1	CASRWDSGRNEQFF	TGTGCCAGCAGGTGGGATAGCGGGAGGAATGAGCAGTTCTTC
TRBV15	-	-	TRBJ2-2	CATSDLQGNTGELFF	TGTGCCACCAGCGACCTACAGGGTAACACCGGGGAGCTGTTTTTT
TRBV7-6	TRBD1	-	TRBJ2-7	CASSLTGQGALGEQYF	TGTGCCAGCAGCTTGACGGGGCAGGGGGCGTTAGGCGAGCAGTACTTC
TRBV28	TRBD1	once	TRBJ1-2	CASRAGQLGYTF	TGTGCCAGCCGGGCGGGACAGCTCGGCTACACCTTC
TRBV5-8	-	-	TRBJ1-1	CASSLGTSVNTEAFF	TGTGCCAGCAGCCTTGGGACATCTGTGAACACTGAAGCTTTCTTT
TRBV11-3	TRBD2	-	TRBJ2-1	CASSSGTSGRLDEQFF	TGTGCCAGCAGCTCGGGGACTAGCGGGAGGCTCGATGAGCAGTTCTTC
TRBV6-6	-	-	TRBJ1-5	CASSYSNAVRPQHF	TGTGCCAGCAGTTACTCGAATGCAGTCAGGCCCCAGCATTTT
TRBV4-2	TRBD2	few	TRBJ2-1	CASSQDTAGYNEQFF	TGTGCCAGCAGCCAAGATACAGCGGGGTACAATGAGCAGTTCTTC
TRBV28	TRBD2	few	TRBJ2-7	CAIQTSGSSYEQYF	TGTGCCATCCAGACTAGCGGGAGCTCCTACGAGCAGTACTTC
TRBV18	-	-	TRBJ2-5	CASSPPGGETQYF	TGTGCCAGCTCACCACCCGGTGGTGAGACCCAGTACTTC
TRBV5-4	TRBD1	once	TRBJ2-6	CASSWDRGSGANVLTF	TGTGCCAGCAGCTGGGACAGGGGTTCTGGGGCCAACGTCCTGACTTTC
TRBV5-4	TRBD2	few	TRBJ2-7	CASSLPGASGVYEQYF	TGTGCCAGCAGCTTGCCCGGGGCTAGCGGGGTCTACGAGCAGTACTTC
TRBV11-3	TRBD1	-	TRBJ2-3	CASSSATGASTDTQYF	TGTGCCAGCAGCTCCGCGACAGGGGCTAGCACAGATACGCAGTATTTT
TRBV7-9	-	-	TRBJ1-1	CASSITKSRVRVEAFF	TGTGCCAGCAGCATCACAAAAAGCAGGGTGCGAGTTGAAGCTTTCTTT
TRBV2	TRBD1	-	TRBJ1-5	CASKAGTGLYSNQPQHF	TGTGCCAGCAAAGCCGGGACAGGACTCTATAGCAATCAGCCCCAGCATTTT
TRBV11-3	-	-	TRBJ2-2	CASSLAGGGVGTGELFF	TGTGCCAGCAGCTTAGCCGGAGGGGGCGTGGGCACCGGGGAGCTGTTTTTT
TRBV2	TRBD1	-	TRBJ1-5	CASIRQGAGNQPQHF	TGTGCCAGCATCAGACAGGGGGCTGGCAATCAGCCCCAGCATTTT
TRBV2	TRBD1	-	TRBJ1-2	CASKSGQGSYGYTF	TGTGCCAGCAAGTCGGGACAGGGAAGCTATGGCTACACCTTC
TRBV2	TRBD1	-	TRBJ2-7	CASSGLPGQNSYRSYEQYF	TGTGCCAGCAGTGGACTTCCGGGACAGAATAGCTATCGTTCCTACGAGCAGTACTTC
TRBV5-4	-	-	TRBJ2-2	CASSPGQSNTGELFF	TGTGCCAGCAGCCCAGGACAGTCGAACACCGGGGAGCTGTTTTTT
TRBV15	TRBD2	-	TRBJ2-7	CATSRREGLAGVGTYEQYF	TGTGCCACCAGCAGACGGGAGGGGTTAGCGGGAGTGGGGACCTACGAGCAGTACTTC
TRBV5-4	-	-	TRBJ2-1	CASSWPLGNEQFF	TGTGCCAGCAGCTGGCCCCTAGGCAATGAGCAGTTCTTC
TRBV5-6	TRBD2	-	TRBJ2-2	CASSRTSGGTGELFF	TGTGCCAGCAGCCGGACTAGCGGGGGCACCGGGGAGCTGTTTTTT